The 18 T cell receptor beta chains below all came from one sample that was sequenced in a study of cytomegalovirus exposure and HLA in healthy donors. PCR involved 60 Vbeta and 13 Jbeta primers. Sequenced by immunoSEQ multiplex PCR; TCRdb stores in-frame clones only, minus some. The table lists some 170,000 clones, roughly 85% of them singletons. Sequencing was done on a sample of PBMCs. The receptor set was obtained from a man aged 40-50 years in good health and CMV-seronegative.

The table lists this clone with a count of one. J is TRBJ2-1 and V is TRBV23-1; 10 bases align to TRBD2. TRBV23-1 is placed among ORFs of uncertain function. The CDR3 contains 19 residues. Losses at the gene ends were 0 bases for V and 0 bases for J; bases not matched to a gene: 8. CDR3 protein: CASSQSGLAGENSYNEQFF. The CDR3 DNA reads as TGCGCCAGCAGTCAATCTGGGCTAGCGGGAGAAAACTCCTACAATGAGCAGTTCTTC.

V and J are TRBV9 and TRBJ2-5; 7 bases are shared with TRBD1. The germline V gene encodes CDR1 SGDLS and CDR2 YYNGEE. V shed 0 bases and J 5 bases; nucleotides not matched to a gene: 4. The CDR3 is 14 amino acids. CDR3 in amino acids: CASSVGGGRETQYF. The CDR3 DNA reads as TGTGCCAGCAGCGTAGGAGGGGGCCGGGAGACCCAGTACTTC.

The chain links TRBV29-1 to TRBJ2-7; 9 bases match TRBD2. The junction had 2 bases not matched to a gene; V was cut back by 2 bases and J by 0 bases. The CDR3 extends over 14 amino acids. Germline CDR1 is SQVTM and CDR2 is ANQGSEA. CDR3 sequence: CSVESSGNSYEQYF. The CDR3 bases are TGCAGCGTTGAATCTAGCGGGAACTCCTACGAGCAGTACTTC.

The chain carries TRBV30 and TRBJ2-6, with a tentative D call TRBD1 (5 bases). The germline V and J ends were trimmed by 0 bases and 0 bases, with 6 bases remaining between them. CDR3 length: 15 amino acids. In germline, CDR1 is GTSNPN, CDR2 SVGIG (reference sequence). CDR3 protein: CAWSVDSSGANVLTF. CDR3 nucleotide sequence: TGTGCCTGGAGTGTAGACAGCTCTGGGGCCAACGTCCTGACTTTC.

J is TRBJ1-4 and V is TRBV5-1, with TRBD1 as a possible D gene (5 bases). The CDR3 has 14 amino acids. V was shortened by 2 bases and J by 8 bases, with 13 bases between the two germline ends. In germline, CDR1 is SGHRS, CDR2 YFSETQ. This chain's CDR3 is CASSFGTGGEKLFF. The CDR3, as DNA: TGCGCCAGCAGCTTTGGGACGGGAGGGGAAAAACTGTTTTTT.

The chain is built from TRBV7-4 and TRBJ2-7; 8 bases align to TRBD1. The CDR3 length is 16 residues. V was pared by 5 bases and J by 8 bases, with 17 bases of the junction left unmatched. Germline lookup yields CDR1 SGHVT and CDR2 SQSDAQ. CDR3 amino acids: CASSAWDRSYPTKQYF. The CDR3, as DNA: TGTGCCAGCAGCGCCTGGGACAGGTCTTACCCTACGAAGCAGTACTTC.

The table lists this clone with a few counts. The chain combines TRBV5-1 with TRBJ1-5, with no clear D. The germline V gene has CDR1 SGHRS and CDR2 YFSETQ. This CDR3 spans 15 amino acids. The V gene lost 0 bases and the J gene lost 11 bases, with 18 bases spanning the gap. DNA for the CDR3: TGCGCCAGCAGCTTGGCCGGAGGTGTCGAGGAAGCCCAGCATTTT. This codes for CASSLAGGVEEAQHF.

V and J are TRBV7-2 and TRBJ2-2; 9 bases map to TRBD2. CDR3 length: 17 residues. The V gene end was trimmed by 1 base and the J gene end by 6 bases; junction bases not matched to a gene: 9. Germline V gene sequence: CDR1 SGHTA, CDR2 FQGNSA. CDR3: CASSLGISGSPAGELFF. In DNA, the CDR3 is TGTGCCAGCAGCTTAGGTATTAGCGGGAGCCCCGCCGGGGAGCTGTTTTTT.

This rearrangement joins TRBV9 to TRBJ1-3; D remains ambiguous. V shed 0 bases and J shed 0 bases, with 16 bases lying between them. The CDR3 is 18 amino acids. CDR1 is SGDLS and CDR2 is YYNGEE in the germline V gene. CDR3 residues: CASSVGILKRPSGNTIYF. For the CDR3, the DNA is TGTGCCAGCAGCGTAGGGATACTAAAACGTCCCTCTGGAAACACCATATATTTT.

This chain uses TRBV29-1 with TRBJ2-6; TRBD2 might be the D (6 bases). The CDR3 is 14 residues long. The germline gives CDR1 SQVTM, CDR2 ANQGSEA. CDR3 sequence reads: CSFLGGTGANVLTF. The CDR3 DNA follows: TGCAGTTTCTTGGGGGGTACTGGGGCCAACGTCCTGACTTTC.

The CDR3 DNA sequence: TGTGCCAGCAGCACGTCCGGGACAGGAATCGGGGAGCTGTTTTTT. Translation: CASSTSGTGIGELFF. This chain joins TRBV9 and TRBJ2-2; 8 bases align to TRBD1. The CDR3 runs 15 residues. Germline V gene data show CDR1 as SGDLS and CDR2 as YYNGEE. V gave up 4 bases and J gave up 7 bases; unmatched junction bases: 9.

The chain recombines TRBV7-2 with TRBJ2-7, with 12 bases identical to TRBD2. The trim removed 4 bases at V and 8 bases at J, leaving 21 bases unmatched. Germline values: CDR1 SGHTA, CDR2 FQGNSA. There are 19 residues in the CDR3. This CDR3 reads CASSSLWEIRTSGVQQQYF. CDR3 DNA sequence: TGTGCCAGCAGCTCGCTGTGGGAGATCCGGACTAGCGGGGTCCAGCAGCAGTACTTC.

The chain uses TRBV6-1 and TRBJ1-5, with 7 positions matching TRBD1. This CDR3 comprises 14 residues. Germline loops: CDR1 MNHNS, CDR2 SASEGT. V lost 4 bases to trimming and J lost 6 bases; unmatched junction nucleotides: 6. The chain's CDR3 is CASSAGQSSQPQHF. The CDR3 DNA follows: TGTGCCAGCAGTGCGGGACAGTCCAGTCAGCCCCAGCATTTT.

This chain joins TRBV27 and TRBJ2-7; 9 bases are shared with TRBD2. This CDR3 spans 15 amino acids. V dropped 2 bases and J dropped 2; count of bases not matched to a gene: 4. Germline CDR1 reads MNHEY; CDR2 reads SMNVEV (reference sequence). This chain's CDR3 is CASSLRLAATYEQYF. CDR3 sequence (DNA): TGTGCCAGCAGTTTACGACTAGCGGCTACCTACGAGCAGTACTTC.

In its sample, this clone was seen a few times. The chain has TRBV6-5 and TRBJ2-7; 9 bases align to TRBD2. This CDR3 region has 14 residues. V shed 2 bases, J shed 7 bases, and the junction held 6 bases outside the gene matches. Germline lookup yields CDR1 MNHEY and CDR2 SVGAGI. For the CDR3, the DNA is TGTGCCAGCAGTTACGGGGCGGGAGGGGGAGAGCAGTACTTC. Its translation is CASSYGAGGGEQYF.

This chain uses TRBV27 with TRBJ2-1; TRBD2 matches 10 bases. CDR3 length: 19 residues. V shed 1 base and J 2 bases; nucleotides not matched to a gene: 11. The germline CDR1 and CDR2 sequences are MNHEY and SMNVEV (reference sequence). The CDR3 DNA reads TGTGCCAGCAGTTTATGGCTAGCGGGAGTTAGTATCCCCTACAATGAGCAGTTCTTC. Residues: CASSLWLAGVSIPYNEQFF.

J is TRBJ1-5 and V is TRBV27; tentative D call: TRBD1 (5 bases). The V end lost 6 bases, the J end lost 5 bases, and 17 bases lay between the germline ends. The CDR3 length is 15 residues. Germline assignment: CDR1 MNHEY and CDR2 SMNVEV (reference sequence). The CDR3, as DNA: TGTGCCAGCAGCCCACTCGGGAGAGGGGATCAGCCCCAGCATTTT. Residues: CASSPLGRGDQPQHF.

The chain employs TRBV15 and TRBJ2-3, with 10 bases fitting TRBD2. Germline V CDR1 and CDR2: LNHNV, YYDKDF (reference sequence). The V and J ends lost 0 bases and 4 bases, in that order; junction bases with no gene match: 4. The CDR3 length is 16 residues. The CDR3 nucleotides are TGTGCCACCAGCAGAGATAGAGCGGGAGGGGCAGATACGCAGTATTTT. Residues: CATSRDRAGGADTQYF.